The source of this TCR beta chain is a study of blood T cell repertoires in COVID-19. Study-level information: Donors in the United States, Italy and Spain gave samples during acute or convalescent COVID-19.

Trimming cost V 4 bases and J 4 bases, with 7 bases left between them. Germline V CDR1 and CDR2: MDHEN, SYDVKM. The CDR3 covers 12 residues. Per the study methods: Estimation of nucleated cell counts was performed using reference gene primer amplification. The assay was immunoSEQ multiplex PCR, and TCRdb's table has in-frame clones only and misses some. The V and J calls and the clone size are those of that table, but D and trimming were determined from the DNA. This sample yields nearly 200,000 clones, of which approximately 82% are seen a single time; 6.9% belongs to the top ten. The TCR comes from a human donor with acute or convalescent COVID-19. The donor label of this sample is uncertain. The chain couples TRBV28 to TRBJ1-2; D is perhaps TRBD1 (5 bases). Sequenced material: peripheral blood. CDR3 residues: CASSSGGYGYTF. Here the CDR3 DNA reads TGTGCCAGCAGTTCCGGGGGCTATGGCTACACCTTC.